Shown below are 8 T cell receptor beta chains from a single sample sequenced in a study of cytomegalovirus exposure and HLA in healthy donors. The PCR contained 60 Vbeta and 13 Jbeta primers. Using immunoSEQ multiplex PCR, the repertoire was profiled, and TCRdb retains in-frame clones only, with some absent. In the table there are approximately 240,000 clones, more than 60% of which are singletons. The sequencing input was PBMCs. The receptors were gathered from a woman in her sixties or seventies in good health and CMV-seropositive.

The V call is TRBV28, the J call TRBJ1-2; maybe TRBD1 (5 bases). The CDR3 loop spans 16 amino acids. V shed 8 bases and J shed 6 bases, with 25 bases lying between them. Per germline, CDR1 MDHEN and CDR2 SYDVKM. CDR3 sequence reads: CASLPLQGTRTNGYTF. CDR3 nucleotides: TGTGCCAGCCTGCCCCTGCAGGGTACCCGAACGAATGGCTACACCTTC.

This clone has only one observation. The V gene is TRBV18, the J gene TRBJ1-2; no reliable D call. Trimming took off 3 bases at V and 5 bases at J, with 7 bases between the two ends. Germline V gives CDR1 KGHSH, CDR2 LQKENI. This CDR3 comprises 12 residues. The CDR3 loop reads CASSPGHYGYTF. The CDR3 bases are TGTGCCAGCTCACCGGGCCATTATGGCTACACCTTC.

The rearrangement joins TRBV30 to TRBJ1-1, with D unclear. Germline values: CDR1 GTSNPN, CDR2 SVGIG (reference sequence). CDR3 length: 12 amino acids. V dropped 8 bases and J dropped 3 bases, with 13 bases sitting between them. The CDR3 sequence: CAVIMAYTEAFF. CDR3 nucleotides: TGTGCCGTGATTATGGCTTACACTGAAGCTTTCTTT.

This clone was counted a single time. This chain connects TRBV5-1 to TRBJ2-7; D gene unclear. CDR1 is SGHRS, CDR2 YFSETQ, per germline. The V and J ends lost 4 bases and 2 bases respectively, with 10 bases between them. This CDR3 contains 13 residues. CDR3 amino acids: CASSPGWTYEQYF. The CDR3 DNA follows: TGCGCCAGCAGCCCCGGGTGGACCTACGAGCAGTACTTC.

The gene calls are TRBV19 and TRBJ1-6; tentatively, D is TRBD1 (5 bases). The CDR3 length is 13 residues. V was cut by 1 base and J by 9 bases, with 7 bases left in between. Germline V CDR1 and CDR2: LNHDA, SQIVND (reference sequence). DNA of the CDR3: TGTGCCAGTAGTATAGTGGGGGGTTCACCCCTCCACTTT. This translates into CASSIVGGSPLHF.

This sequence joins TRBV10-3 and TRBJ1-2, with D possibly being TRBD1 (6 bases). Germline CDR1 and CDR2: ENHRY and SYGVKD. This CDR3 spans 16 amino acids. Trimming removed 6 bases at V and 8 bases at J, with 25 bases between. The CDR3 spells CAISVPNSGERGGYTF. CDR3 nucleotides: TGTGCCATCAGCGTACCTAATTCAGGGGAACGAGGGGGCTACACCTTC.

The V and J genes are TRBV19 and TRBJ1-1, with TRBD1 as a possible D gene (6 bases). This CDR3 is built from 15 residues. The V gene's germline CDR1 is LNHDA and CDR2 SQIVND (reference sequence). V lost 5 bases, J lost 2 bases, and 15 bases lay in between. The CDR3 is CASSPRTGLNTEAFF. The CDR3 bases are TGTGCCAGTAGTCCTCGTACAGGGCTCAACACTGAAGCTTTCTTT.

The J gene is TRBJ2-2, the V gene TRBV5-8, with D possibly TRBD1 on 6 matching bases. The CDR3 extends over 15 amino acids. V was trimmed by 3 bases and J by 4 bases, leaving 13 bases between them. Germline V gene data show CDR1 as SGHTS and CDR2 as YDEGEE. CDR3 coding DNA: TGTGCCAGCAGCTGGGACACCCGGGGCACCGGGGAGCTGTTTTTT. This gives the protein CASSWDTRGTGELFF.